Given below is one T cell receptor (beta chain) in context. A few counts support this clonotype. Its antigen is not yet known. No base qualities exist here, and no much larger clone lies one base off it. The entry originates in a study of T-cell memory formation after mild COVID-19 (TCRdb year 2021). In terms of the full investigation: TCR sequence clusters from the two donors were largely donor specific. T-cell clones expanding and contracting after mild COVID-19 in two donors were tracked by longitudinal TCRalpha and TCRbeta repertoire sequencing. The cohort was made up of two young adult volunteers, one female and one male, who were previously healthy.

CDR1 and CDR2 are drawn from the germline V gene: SGDLS, YYNGEE. V was cut back by 0 bases and J by 3 bases, leaving a gap of 12 bases between them. The CDR3 goes from the cysteine to the phenylalanine over 15 residues. The only DNA kept is the CDR3, 45 bases in frame from the first base. Data came from an Illumina NovaSeq 6000. TCRalpha and TCRbeta cDNA libraries were constructed by 5'RACE with constant-segment primers, with sample barcodes and unique molecular identifiers being introduced. Trizol reagent was used to extract RNA from every sample. Libraries were amplified in two PCR steps, with a second sample barcode and Illumina TruSeq adapters added in the second step. Sequencing of the libraries was done on an Illumina NovaSeq, producing 2 x 150 bp paired-end reads. The original pipeline was this. With migec v1.2.7, reads were demultiplexed and then collapsed into UMI-guided consensus sequences. With mixcr v2.1.11, UMI consensuses were aligned to TRA and TRB V and J templates and assembled into clonotypes. Expanded or contracted clonotypes were those called significant by both edgeR and NoisET, with noise models trained on biological replicates. For edgeR calls, the thresholds were a false discovery rate-adjusted p below 0.01 and a log2 fold-change of 1. As an exploratory analysis of dynamics, max-normalized trajectories of the 1000 most abundant clonotypes were examined by PCA with hierarchical clustering. Each responding clone was given a CD4 or CD8 phenotype based on the CD4+ and CD8+ repertoires, which had been sequenced separately. TCRdb trimmed public reads at Q25 via fastp, called clones via MiXCR and kept in-frame beta chains. A single entry per CDR3 protein holds the most common genes and DNA from its merged rows. The V and J calls follow TCRdb's processing rather than the paper's. For this sample the table gives under 200,000 distinct CDR3 sequences, of which about 28% were detected only once. The ten largest clones take up about 12% of the sample.

Findings and caveats that apply to the study as a whole: Only a couple of mild cases were covered in the study, and larger cohorts including severe cases with pre-infection samples were considered necessary. Contracting CD4+ clones were located mainly in the CM and EM memory subsets, whereas CD8+ clones were found to be enriched in EMRA. Whether the second-wave clones peaking on day 37 were SARS-CoV-2 specific was not confirmed. Some responding clones were detected in pre-infection memory, which suggested that pre-existing cross-reactive memory T cells had joined the SARS-CoV-2 response. Clones that contracted from day 15 to 85 showed balanced CD4/CD8 phenotypes, whereas a second wave of clones that expanded from day 15 to 37 leaned towards CD4+.

Ficoll-Paque density gradient centrifugation was the method used to isolate PBMCs. Source material: PBMCs or a T cell subset sorted from them (not recorded which). The V gene is TRBV9 and the J gene is TRBJ2-5; confidence is insufficient to name the D gene. The receptor was isolated from an adult woman who had mild COVID-19 (a few samples of this study predate the infection). The sample titles of this study are shuffled in the database, so cell type and time point are left out; the donor was told from shared clones. The DNA sequence follows: TGTGCCAGCAGCGTAGGACCAGCCACCGAAGAGACCCAGTACTTC. This yields the protein CASSVGPATEETQYF.